A selection of T cell receptor beta chains follows, all from one sample in a study of T cells in localized non-small cell lung cancer. The assay was immunoSEQ multiplex PCR, and TCRdb's table has in-frame clones only and misses some. The sample records 2,500 to 3,500 clones, roughly 29% being singletons. The sequencing used lung tumor tissue, collected before any cancer treatment. Source of these receptors: a woman aged 40-75 years with stage III lung adenocarcinoma. The CDR3 runs from the conserved cysteine through the conserved F or W. The D gene is left open where the match is weak. Clone size is shown for a subset of rows, as once, few, many or a class of expanded clone.

NA,few,TRBJ1-1,TRBV7-2,CASSSTVNTEAFF,TGTGCCAGCAGCTCGACAGTGAACACTGAAGCTTTCTTT
TRBD2,NA,TRBJ2-7,TRBV19,CASSTSGYEQYF,TGTGCCAGTAGCACTAGCGGTTACGAGCAGTACTTC
NA,few,TRBJ2-1,TRBV6-8,CASSSSSSYNEQFF,TGTGCCAGCAGTTCCAGTAGCTCCTACAATGAGCAGTTCTTC
TRBD1,few,TRBJ1-1,TRBV11-3,CASSLTGGYTEAFF,TGTGCCAGCAGCTTGACAGGGGGTTACACTGAAGCTTTCTTT
NA,medium-sized,TRBJ2-1,TRBV6-8,CASSYAGSNEQFF,TGTGCCAGCAGTTACGCGGGCTCCAATGAGCAGTTCTTC
TRBD1,few,TRBJ1-1,TRBV29-1,CSSTTGGGNTEAFF,TGCAGTTCCACTACAGGGGGAGGGAACACTGAAGCTTTCTTT
NA,NA,TRBJ1-2,TRBV11-3,CASSSSGGNYGYTF,TGTGCCAGCAGCTCTTCAGGTGGTAACTATGGCTACACCTTC
NA,NA,TRBJ2-2,TRBV28,CASSPPGQIGELFF,TGTGCCAGCAGTCCCCCCGGACAGATTGGGGAGCTGTTTTTT
NA,NA,TRBJ1-2,TRBV12-5,CASDTGNDYGYTF,TGTGCTAGTGATACAGGAAATGACTATGGCTACACCTTC
TRBD1,NA,TRBJ2-7,TRBV28,CASSTPGQGKNEQYF,TGTGCCAGCAGTACACCGGGACAGGGGAAGAACGAGCAGTACTTC
NA,few,TRBJ2-7,TRBV7-1,CASSETRLPYEQYF,TGTGCCAGCAGCGAAACAAGGCTTCCCTACGAGCAGTACTTC
NA,few,TRBJ1-1,TRBV6-8,CASSQGSGTEAFF,TGTGCCAGCAGCCAGGGGTCCGGCACTGAAGCTTTCTTT
NA,few,TRBJ1-4,TRBV2,CASRWGVADPNEKLFF,TGTGCCAGCAGATGGGGGGTGGCAGACCCTAATGAAAAACTGTTTTTT
NA,few,TRBJ2-3,TRBV7-6,CASSLGDMGSDTQYF,TGTGCTAGCAGCTTAGGAGATATGGGGTCTGATACGCAGTATTTT
TRBD2,NA,TRBJ2-7,TRBV11-3,CASSFTSGGIPYEQYF,TGTGCCAGCAGCTTTACTAGCGGGGGGATCCCCTACGAGCAGTACTTC
NA,NA,TRBJ1-1,TRBV10-2,CASRWRDTEAFF,TGCGCCAGCAGATGGAGGGACACTGAAGCTTTCTTT
TRBD1,few,TRBJ1-1,TRBV18,CASSYGQGNTEAFF,TGTGCCAGCTCCTACGGACAGGGGAACACTGAAGCTTTCTTT
NA,few,TRBJ2-1,TRBV18,CASSPRQGGIGNEQFF,TGTGCCAGCTCACCCCGTCAGGGGGGGATAGGGAATGAGCAGTTCTTC
NA,NA,TRBJ1-1,TRBV19,CASTPMYMNTEAFF,TGTGCCAGTACCCCCATGTACATGAACACTGAAGCTTTCTTT
TRBD1,few,TRBJ1-2,TRBV6-8,CASTRTGASNYGYTF,TGTGCCAGCACCCGGACAGGGGCGAGTAACTATGGCTACACCTTC
TRBD1,few,TRBJ1-5,TRBV28,CASRRLWTGGNQPQHF,TGTGCCAGCAGACGCCTTTGGACAGGAGGGAATCAGCCCCAGCATTTT
NA,few,TRBJ2-4,TRBV14,CASSQPTGAKNIQYF,TGTGCCAGCAGCCAACCCACAGGGGCCAAAAACATTCAGTACTTC
TRBD2,medium-sized,TRBJ2-7,TRBV11-3,CASSHTSGGAYEQYF,TGTGCCAGCAGCCACACTAGCGGGGGGGCCTATGAGCAGTACTTC
NA,medium-sized,TRBJ1-6,TRBV9,CASSEGIQPYNSPLHF,TGTGCCAGCAGCGAGGGGATACAGCCATATAATTCACCCCTCCACTTT
NA,NA,TRBJ2-2,TRBV5-1,CASSLDVTMNTGELFF,TGCGCCAGCAGCTTGGATGTGACAATGAACACCGGGGAGCTGTTTTTT
NA,NA,TRBJ2-2,TRBV7-6,CASSSSGIEHRAELFF,TGTGCCAGCAGCTCTTCCGGGATCGAACACCGGGCCGAGCTGTTTTTT
TRBD1,medium-sized,TRBJ1-1,TRBV11-3,CASSWTDRGTEAFF,TGTGCCAGCAGCTGGACGGACAGGGGAACTGAAGCTTTCTTT
NA,NA,TRBJ2-3,TRBV19,CASSKDRASTDTQYF,TGTGCCAGTAGTAAGGATCGTGCTAGCACAGATACGCAGTATTTT
TRBD1,few,TRBJ1-3,TRBV5-1,CASSYDRANGNTIYF,TGCGCCAGCAGCTACGACAGGGCGAATGGAAACACCATATATTTT
NA,NA,TRBJ1-5,TRBV25-1,CASSEFGIGPQHF,TGTGCCAGCAGTGAATTTGGGATCGGCCCCCAGCATTTT
NA,few,TRBJ1-5,TRBV1,CASSQVFGNQPQHF,TGCGCCAGCAGCCAAGTGTTTGGGAATCAGCCCCAGCATTTT
NA,few,TRBJ2-7,TRBV2,CASSGNSWGEQYF,TGTGCCAGCAGTGGAAACAGCTGGGGCGAGCAGTACTTC
NA,NA,TRBJ1-1,TRBV5-1,CASSLGADSDEAFF,TGCGCCAGCAGCTTGGGGGCGGATTCGGATGAAGCTTTCTTT
NA,NA,TRBJ2-7,TRBV6-8,CASSGADSTYEQYF,TGTGCCAGCAGTGGGGCGGACAGTACCTACGAGCAGTACTTC
NA,few,TRBJ1-5,TRBV6-8,CATQINSNQPQHF,TGTGCCACCCAGATTAATAGCAATCAGCCCCAGCATTTT
NA,NA,TRBJ2-3,TRBV11-3,CASSLAFSSDTQYF,TGTGCCAGCAGCTTGGCCTTCTCCTCCGATACGCAGTATTTT
NA,few,TRBJ1-1,TRBV28,CASWGPSNTEAFF,TGTGCCAGCTGGGGGCCCTCGAACACTGAAGCTTTCTTT
NA,few,TRBJ2-5,TRBV6-8,CASSADSGDPQYF,TGTGCCAGCAGCGCCGACTCCGGGGATCCCCAGTACTTC
NA,NA,TRBJ2-7,TRBV28,CASSLPLVTEQYF,TGTGCCAGCAGTTTACCCCTAGTAACCGAGCAGTACTTC
TRBD2,once,TRBJ2-7,TRBV5-1,CASSLILAGDMDFGEQYF,TGCGCCAGCAGCTTGATTCTAGCGGGAGACATGGACTTCGGCGAGCAGTACTTC
NA,NA,TRBJ2-2,TRBV9,CASSPSGVAGELFF,TGTGCCAGCAGCCCCAGCGGAGTCGCCGGGGAGCTGTTTTTT
TRBD1,NA,TRBJ1-1,TRBV6-8,CAISKTGGLGNTEAFF,TGTGCCATCAGTAAAACAGGGGGCCTGGGGAACACTGAAGCTTTCTTT
TRBD2,few,TRBJ2-4,TRBV5-1,CASSLGEGTGLLLAKNIQYF,TGCGCCAGCAGCTTGGGGGAGGGGACTGGCCTTTTACTAGCCAAAAACATTCAGTACTTC
TRBD1,NA,TRBJ2-1,TRBV15,CATSRGVPGQGSNEQFF,TGTGCCACCAGCAGAGGGGTACCGGGACAGGGGAGCAATGAGCAGTTCTTC
NA,medium-sized,TRBJ1-2,TRBV7-7,CARSLARRFYGYTF,TGTGCCAGAAGCTTGGCGCGTCGGTTCTATGGCTACACCTTC
TRBD1,large,TRBJ2-4,TRBV11-3,CASSLGQGKNIQYF,TGTGCCAGCAGCTTGGGACAGGGGAAAAACATTCAGTACTTC
TRBD1,once,TRBJ2-7,TRBV19,CASSIGDSYEQYF,TGTGCCAGTAGTATTGGGGACAGCTACGAGCAGTACTTC
TRBD1,NA,TRBJ2-7,TRBV28,CASSGTASYEQYF,TGTGCCAGCAGTGGGACAGCCTCCTACGAGCAGTACTTC
NA,few,TRBJ2-3,TRBV28,CASSLMAGLDTQYF,TGTGCCAGCAGTTTAATGGCAGGGCTAGATACGCAGTATTTT
NA,NA,TRBJ2-7,TRBV5-1,CASSLEGSISYEQYF,TGCGCCAGCAGCTTAGAGGGGTCCATCTCCTACGAGCAGTACTTC
NA,NA,TRBJ1-4,TRBV11-3,CASSLGSQGPTNEKLFF,TGTGCCAGCAGCCTGGGGAGCCAGGGTCCAACTAATGAAAAACTGTTTTTT
NA,few,TRBJ1-5,TRBV11-3,CASSGRGSDNQPQHF,TGTGCCAGCAGCGGCAGGGGAAGTGACAATCAGCCCCAGCATTTT
TRBD1,NA,TRBJ1-2,TRBV29-1,CSIWDRGYGYTF,TGCAGCATATGGGACAGGGGGTATGGCTACACCTTC